Listed here are 7 T cell receptor beta chains from one sample, sequenced in a study of blood T cell repertoires in COVID-19. Assay: immunoSEQ multiplex PCR; the TCRdb copy retains only in-frame clones and omits some. This sample has roughly 140,000 clones, with about four fifths found just once. Sequencing was done on a sample of peripheral blood. The source of these receptors is a man in his 70s with acute or convalescent COVID-19.

This clone was observed a single time. The CDR3 DNA sequence: TGTGCCTGGAGCCCCCGAGGTGTCTATGGCTACACCTTC. It yields the protein CAWSPRGVYGYTF. This rearrangement joins TRBV30 to TRBJ1-2; unclear D gene. Between the trimmed V and J ends, which lost 3 bases and 4 bases, there was a span of 12 bases. The CDR3 runs 13 residues. Per the germline V gene, CDR1 is GTSNPN and CDR2 is SVGIG (reference sequence).

The CDR3 reads CASMYRGASGGETQYF. CDR3 bases: TGTGCCAGTATGTACCGTGGGGCTAGCGGAGGAGAGACCCAGTACTTC. This chain links TRBV19 with TRBJ2-5; TRBD2 agrees at 7 bases. Per germline, CDR1 LNHDA and CDR2 SQIVND (reference sequence). The CDR3 extends over 16 amino acids. The V gene end was trimmed by 7 bases and the J gene end by 4 bases; junction bases not matched to a gene: 15.

CDR3 in amino acids: CASSWERGVDGYTF. The CDR3, as DNA: TGTGCCAGCAGCTGGGAGCGGGGGGTTGATGGCTACACCTTC. This chain joins TRBV7-9 and TRBJ1-2; tentative D call: TRBD1 (5 bases). CDR1 is SEHNR and CDR2 is FQNEAQ in the germline V gene (reference sequence). This CDR3 region has 14 residues. The germline V and J ends were trimmed by 4 bases and 6 bases, with 15 bases remaining between them. Using reference TRBV7-9 and TRBJ1-2 for the parts outside the CDR3, the full variable domain is DTGVSQNPRHKITKRGQNVTFRCDPISEHNRLYWYRQTLGQGPEFLTYFQNEAQLEKSRLLSDRFSAERPKGSFSTLEIQRTEQGDSAMYLCASSWERGVDGYTFGSGTRLTVV.

The chain employs TRBV5-1 and TRBJ2-3; D is perhaps TRBD1 (6 bases). With 4 bases removed from V and 3 bases from J, the gap between germline ends came to 15 bases. The CDR3 runs to 15 residues. Germline CDR1 reads SGHRS; CDR2 reads YFSETQ. The CDR3 DNA is TGCGCCAGCAGCCTGACCCCAGGGGAAACAGATACGCAGTATTTT. Protein sequence: CASSLTPGETDTQYF.

The chain combines TRBV27 with TRBJ1-6, with 10 bases fitting TRBD1. Germline CDR1 reads MNHEY; CDR2 reads SMNVEV (reference sequence). The V and J ends lost 5 bases and 10 bases, in that order; junction bases with no gene match: 8. The CDR3 consists of 15 residues. CDR3 loop: CASSTRTGGASPLHF. In nucleotides, the CDR3 is TGTGCCAGCAGTACCCGGACAGGGGGAGCCTCACCCCTCCACTTT.

This rearrangement joins TRBV9 to TRBJ1-3; D gene ambiguous. Germline CDR1 SGDLS, CDR2 YYNGEE. V lost 0 bases, J lost 0 bases, and 16 bases lay in between. The CDR3 is 18 residues long. Here the CDR3 reads CASSVAPMAQISGNTIYF. DNA of the CDR3: TGTGCCAGCAGCGTAGCTCCCATGGCACAGATCTCTGGAAACACCATATATTTT.

The J gene is TRBJ1-1, the V gene TRBV15; D is possibly TRBD1 (5 bases). Trimming took off 0 bases at V and 1 base at J, with 12 bases between the two ends. The V gene's germline CDR1 is LNHNV and CDR2 YYDKDF (reference sequence). This CDR3 region has 16 residues. CDR3 nucleotides: TGTGCCACCAGCAGAGATCACGGGCAGGGGAACACTGAAGCTTTCTTT. Protein: CATSRDHGQGNTEAFF.